This T cell receptor beta chain originates from a study of blood T cell repertoires in COVID-19. Study context: Samples taken during acute and convalescent COVID-19 were collected in the United States, Italy and Spain. Sources were T cells, B-cell-depleted T cells, or PBMCs; the material itself was cDNA or gDNA.

This table comes from immunoSEQ multiplex PCR, and its TCRdb copy is limited to in-frame clones, with some not included. The table shows roughly 200,000 clones, with around 88% occurring only once. The J segment lost 5 bases and the V segment lost 5 bases, leaving 9 bases of the junction unmatched. Germline V gene sequence: CDR1 SQVTM, CDR2 ANQGSEA. The CDR3 totals 15 residues. This clone was detected once. The clonotype was recovered from a man in his late teens or twenties with active or convalescent COVID-19. The chain couples TRBV29-1 to TRBJ2-3, with 11 bases fitting TRBD2. Specimen: peripheral blood. Here the CDR3 DNA reads TGCAGCGTTATCGTAGCGGGAGGGCCGGGAGATACGCAGTATTTT. Translated, it gives CSVIVAGGPGDTQYF.